The TCR beta chain under discussion was sequenced for a study of regulatory T cells. Study results and caveats: Shannon entropy was nonsignificantly lower in patient CD8+ T cells than control CD8+ cells.

Every patient with CD3G deficiency had evidence of autoimmunity. The PCR used 52 TRBV and 13 TRBJ primers. Measured with immunoSEQ multiplex PCR; TCRdb has only the in-frame clones, and not every one. The sample shows some 17,000 clones, about 92% of them seen only once. The CDR3 loop spans 18 amino acids. Germline-derived CDR1 and CDR2 are LGHNA and YNFKEQ. V gave up 0 bases and J gave up 0 bases; unmatched junction bases: 8. This clone is a singleton in its sample. Its antigen is still unknown. This sequence originates from a person aged 18 to 30 with CD3G deficiency. The chain couples TRBV4-2 to TRBJ2-5; 9 nucleotides align to TRBD2. The sample taken for sequencing was CD8+ T cells sorted from blood. CDR3 nucleotide sequence: TGTGCCAGCAGCCAAGACCCGGGTAGCGGGGGATACCAAGAGACCCAGTACTTC. Amino acid sequence: CASSQDPGSGGYQETQYF.